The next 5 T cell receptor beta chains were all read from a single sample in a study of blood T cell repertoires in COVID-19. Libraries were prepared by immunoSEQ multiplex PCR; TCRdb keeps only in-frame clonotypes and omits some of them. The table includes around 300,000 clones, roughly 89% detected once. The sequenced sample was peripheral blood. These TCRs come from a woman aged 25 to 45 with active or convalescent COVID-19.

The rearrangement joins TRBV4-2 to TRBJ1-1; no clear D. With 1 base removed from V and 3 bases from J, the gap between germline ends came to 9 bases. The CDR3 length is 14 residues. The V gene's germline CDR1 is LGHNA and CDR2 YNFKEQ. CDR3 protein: CASSQVREDTEAFF. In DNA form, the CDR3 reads TGTGCCAGCAGCCAAGTAAGGGAGGACACTGAAGCTTTCTTT.

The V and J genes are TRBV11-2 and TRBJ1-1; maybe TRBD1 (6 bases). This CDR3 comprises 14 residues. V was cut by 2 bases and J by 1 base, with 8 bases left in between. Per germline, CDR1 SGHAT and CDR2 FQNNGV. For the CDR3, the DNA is TGTGCCAGCAGCTTACAGGGGAGGAACACTGAAGCTTTCTTT. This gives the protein CASSLQGRNTEAFF.

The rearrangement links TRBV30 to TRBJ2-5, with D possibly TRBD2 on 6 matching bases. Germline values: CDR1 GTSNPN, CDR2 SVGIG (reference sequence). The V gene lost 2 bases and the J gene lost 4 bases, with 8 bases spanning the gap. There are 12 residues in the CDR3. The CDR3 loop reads CAWSWGVETQYF. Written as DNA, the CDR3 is TGTGCCTGGAGTTGGGGGGTAGAGACCCAGTACTTC.

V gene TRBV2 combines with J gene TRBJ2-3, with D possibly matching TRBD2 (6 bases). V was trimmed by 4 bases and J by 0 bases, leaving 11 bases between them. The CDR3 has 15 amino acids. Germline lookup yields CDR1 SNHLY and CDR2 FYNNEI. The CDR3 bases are TGTGCCAGCAGTGTTAGCGGTGCTAGCACAGATACGCAGTATTTT. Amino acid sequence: CASSVSGASTDTQYF.

The CDR3 region has the DNA TGTGCCTGGACCGGGACCTACGAGCAGTACTTC. This encodes CAWTGTYEQYF. The chain combines TRBV30 with TRBJ2-7; D may be TRBD2 (5 bases). The V gene's germline CDR1 is GTSNPN and CDR2 SVGIG (reference sequence). The CDR3 covers 11 residues. V was clipped by 4 bases and J by 2 bases, with 6 bases between them.